These 2 T cell receptor beta chains came from one sample sequenced in a study of primary melanoma T cells and metastatic recurrence. Some clones are missing from TCRdb's copy, which holds only in-frame ones; the method was immunoSEQ multiplex PCR. The table lists more than 75 clones. Sequencing used melanoma tumor tissue. These receptors were collected from a human donor with melanoma.

The J gene is TRBJ1-2, the V gene TRBV7-6; TRBD1 matches 8 bases. The V and J ends lost 6 bases and 3 bases, in that order; junction bases with no gene match: 15. CDR3 length: 17 amino acids. The germline V gene encodes CDR1 SGHVS and CDR2 FNYEAQ. CDR3 residues: CASSPRQGISSYYGYTF. CDR3 DNA: TGTGCCAGCAGTCCCAGACAGGGGATTTCCTCCTACTATGGCTACACCTTC.

The chain joins TRBV9 to TRBJ2-3; the D gene is possibly TRBD1 (6 bases). Germline V lookup: CDR1 SGDLS, CDR2 YYNGEE. The CDR3 runs 15 residues. V lost 4 bases, J lost 5 bases, and 17 bases lay in between. This CDR3 reads CASSLEGRGGDTQYF. CDR3 nucleotide sequence: TGTGCCAGCAGCCTAGAGGGCAGAGGGGGAGATACGCAGTATTTT.